This is a list of T cell receptor beta chains from one sample in a study of blood T cell repertoires in COVID-19. Using immunoSEQ multiplex PCR, the repertoire was profiled, and TCRdb retains in-frame clones only, with some absent. The sample lists 65,000 to 80,000 clones; approximately 90% were seen once. The sample consisted of peripheral blood. The receptors were gathered from a man between 50 and 59 years old with active COVID-19. Both conserved end residues are trimmed from each CDR3. The D gene is left open where the match is weak. Not every row has a clone size; where given, it reads once, few, many or a size class.

V gene: TRBV11-3
J gene: TRBJ2-1
clone size: -
D gene: TRBD1
CDR3 protein: ASRPRTGASNEQF

V gene: TRBV5-8
J gene: TRBJ1-3
clone size: -
D gene: TRBD1
CDR3 protein: ASSRDRVGNTIY

V gene: TRBV27
J gene: TRBJ2-7
clone size: -
D gene: TRBD1
CDR3 protein: ASSLDRDGWQY

V gene: TRBV7-9
J gene: TRBJ2-2
clone size: -
D gene: TRBD1
CDR3 protein: ASSPLGTGHTGELF

V gene: TRBV9
J gene: TRBJ1-3
clone size: -
D gene: -
CDR3 protein: ASSVGSTGNTIY

V gene: TRBV9
J gene: TRBJ1-2
clone size: -
D gene: -
CDR3 protein: ASSVDSNYGYT

V gene: TRBV19
J gene: TRBJ1-3
clone size: -
D gene: -
CDR3 protein: ASSIQAYSGNTIY

V gene: TRBV5-5
J gene: TRBJ2-3
clone size: -
D gene: -
CDR3 protein: ASSSPSRSTDTQY

V gene: TRBV4-1
J gene: TRBJ2-5
clone size: -
D gene: TRBD1
CDR3 protein: ASSQPDRDQETQY

V gene: TRBV28
J gene: TRBJ2-5
clone size: -
D gene: -
CDR3 protein: ASKGETQY

V gene: TRBV10-3
J gene: TRBJ2-5
clone size: -
D gene: TRBD2
CDR3 protein: AISDNRLAGALPQETQY

V gene: TRBV12-5
J gene: TRBJ2-5
clone size: -
D gene: -
CDR3 protein: ASGPEETQY

V gene: TRBV20-1
J gene: TRBJ2-1
clone size: -
D gene: TRBD2
CDR3 protein: SASYGLAGGEQF

V gene: TRBV3-1/TRBV3-2
J gene: TRBJ2-3
clone size: -
D gene: TRBD2
CDR3 protein: ASSHSGGGARDTQY

V gene: TRBV5-4
J gene: TRBJ1-2
clone size: -
D gene: TRBD1
CDR3 protein: ASSSGQGTYYGYT

V gene: TRBV6-5
J gene: TRBJ1-6
clone size: -
D gene: -
CDR3 protein: ASRWTDNSPLH

V gene: TRBV10-3
J gene: TRBJ1-2
clone size: -
D gene: -
CDR3 protein: AISESVLRDNNGYT

V gene: TRBV5-1
J gene: TRBJ2-1
clone size: -
D gene: TRBD2
CDR3 protein: ASSYGLANEQF

V gene: TRBV28
J gene: TRBJ2-2
clone size: -
D gene: TRBD2
CDR3 protein: ASSLRLAGARSTGELF

V gene: TRBV7-9
J gene: TRBJ2-7
clone size: -
D gene: -
CDR3 protein: ASSPVNPDEQY

V gene: TRBV2
J gene: TRBJ2-5
clone size: -
D gene: TRBD2
CDR3 protein: ASSLAGGYSETQY

V gene: TRBV18
J gene: TRBJ1-2
clone size: -
D gene: TRBD1
CDR3 protein: ASLPGQRSVSYGYT

V gene: TRBV2
J gene: TRBJ2-7
clone size: -
D gene: TRBD2
CDR3 protein: ASLGGGKTYEQY

V gene: TRBV7-9
J gene: TRBJ1-3
clone size: -
D gene: TRBD1
CDR3 protein: ASSPRGFSGNTIY

V gene: TRBV7-9
J gene: TRBJ1-2
clone size: -
D gene: TRBD1
CDR3 protein: ASSEQGDGYT

V gene: TRBV4-1
J gene: TRBJ2-3
clone size: -
D gene: -
CDR3 protein: ASSQVGRSRGTDTQY

V gene: TRBV28
J gene: TRBJ1-1
clone size: -
D gene: -
CDR3 protein: ASSFDRWTEAF

V gene: TRBV7-9
J gene: TRBJ1-2
clone size: -
D gene: TRBD1
CDR3 protein: ASESDRGNYGYT

V gene: TRBV3-1/TRBV3-2
J gene: TRBJ2-7
clone size: -
D gene: TRBD1
CDR3 protein: ASSQAGGRSEQY

V gene: TRBV7-2
J gene: TRBJ1-5
clone size: -
D gene: -
CDR3 protein: ASSDSRGGLGQPQH

V gene: TRBV19
J gene: TRBJ1-5
clone size: -
D gene: -
CDR3 protein: ASSMGYQTVRADPPQH

V gene: TRBV5-4
J gene: TRBJ1-3
clone size: -
D gene: -
CDR3 protein: ASSEDRNGNTIY

V gene: TRBV5-1
J gene: TRBJ2-7
clone size: -
D gene: -
CDR3 protein: ASSLGHEQY

V gene: TRBV13
J gene: TRBJ2-7
clone size: -
D gene: TRBD1
CDR3 protein: ASSTRDRIIYEQY

V gene: TRBV5-6
J gene: TRBJ1-2
clone size: -
D gene: TRBD1
CDR3 protein: ASSFEGAGLYGYT

V gene: TRBV7-9
J gene: TRBJ2-7
clone size: once
D gene: -
CDR3 protein: ASSLMPGDYEQY

V gene: TRBV5-4
J gene: TRBJ2-5
clone size: -
D gene: -
CDR3 protein: ASSLVLAQDGETQY

V gene: TRBV6-6
J gene: TRBJ2-1
clone size: -
D gene: -
CDR3 protein: ATRGGGEGDEQF

V gene: TRBV27
J gene: TRBJ2-7
clone size: -
D gene: TRBD1
CDR3 protein: ASRLRQGSYEQY

V gene: TRBV5-6
J gene: TRBJ2-2
clone size: -
D gene: -
CDR3 protein: ASSPALGRGANTGELF

V gene: TRBV7-9
J gene: TRBJ2-5
clone size: -
D gene: -
CDR3 protein: ASSLEAGSETQY

V gene: TRBV4-2
J gene: TRBJ2-7
clone size: -
D gene: -
CDR3 protein: ASSQDRGSSYEQY

V gene: TRBV19
J gene: TRBJ2-4
clone size: -
D gene: -
CDR3 protein: ASSNFDLAKNIQY

V gene: TRBV19
J gene: TRBJ2-2
clone size: once
D gene: -
CDR3 protein: ASSNKRLTNTGELF

V gene: TRBV5-5
J gene: TRBJ1-6
clone size: -
D gene: TRBD1
CDR3 protein: ASSPGHRGGGPNSPLH

V gene: TRBV6-1
J gene: TRBJ1-6
clone size: -
D gene: TRBD1
CDR3 protein: ASSEQPPDRVHSPLH

V gene: TRBV5-4
J gene: TRBJ2-7
clone size: -
D gene: -
CDR3 protein: ASSATSSYEQY

V gene: TRBV2
J gene: TRBJ2-5
clone size: -
D gene: TRBD2
CDR3 protein: ASSEAGEQETQY

V gene: TRBV5-1
J gene: TRBJ2-1
clone size: -
D gene: -
CDR3 protein: ASSLTSLLF

V gene: TRBV11-2
J gene: TRBJ2-7
clone size: -
D gene: -
CDR3 protein: ASSLGAFTYEQY

V gene: TRBV6-2/TRBV6-3
J gene: TRBJ1-2
clone size: -
D gene: -
CDR3 protein: ASSYSRGALLHGYT

V gene: TRBV28
J gene: TRBJ1-2
clone size: -
D gene: TRBD1
CDR3 protein: ASSGQGNGYT

V gene: TRBV2
J gene: TRBJ1-4
clone size: -
D gene: -
CDR3 protein: ASSEENSGEKLF

V gene: TRBV28
J gene: TRBJ1-4
clone size: -
D gene: -
CDR3 protein: ASSFPRGWFNEKLF

V gene: TRBV3-1/TRBV3-2
J gene: TRBJ2-1
clone size: -
D gene: TRBD1
CDR3 protein: ASSPTGGAYNEQF